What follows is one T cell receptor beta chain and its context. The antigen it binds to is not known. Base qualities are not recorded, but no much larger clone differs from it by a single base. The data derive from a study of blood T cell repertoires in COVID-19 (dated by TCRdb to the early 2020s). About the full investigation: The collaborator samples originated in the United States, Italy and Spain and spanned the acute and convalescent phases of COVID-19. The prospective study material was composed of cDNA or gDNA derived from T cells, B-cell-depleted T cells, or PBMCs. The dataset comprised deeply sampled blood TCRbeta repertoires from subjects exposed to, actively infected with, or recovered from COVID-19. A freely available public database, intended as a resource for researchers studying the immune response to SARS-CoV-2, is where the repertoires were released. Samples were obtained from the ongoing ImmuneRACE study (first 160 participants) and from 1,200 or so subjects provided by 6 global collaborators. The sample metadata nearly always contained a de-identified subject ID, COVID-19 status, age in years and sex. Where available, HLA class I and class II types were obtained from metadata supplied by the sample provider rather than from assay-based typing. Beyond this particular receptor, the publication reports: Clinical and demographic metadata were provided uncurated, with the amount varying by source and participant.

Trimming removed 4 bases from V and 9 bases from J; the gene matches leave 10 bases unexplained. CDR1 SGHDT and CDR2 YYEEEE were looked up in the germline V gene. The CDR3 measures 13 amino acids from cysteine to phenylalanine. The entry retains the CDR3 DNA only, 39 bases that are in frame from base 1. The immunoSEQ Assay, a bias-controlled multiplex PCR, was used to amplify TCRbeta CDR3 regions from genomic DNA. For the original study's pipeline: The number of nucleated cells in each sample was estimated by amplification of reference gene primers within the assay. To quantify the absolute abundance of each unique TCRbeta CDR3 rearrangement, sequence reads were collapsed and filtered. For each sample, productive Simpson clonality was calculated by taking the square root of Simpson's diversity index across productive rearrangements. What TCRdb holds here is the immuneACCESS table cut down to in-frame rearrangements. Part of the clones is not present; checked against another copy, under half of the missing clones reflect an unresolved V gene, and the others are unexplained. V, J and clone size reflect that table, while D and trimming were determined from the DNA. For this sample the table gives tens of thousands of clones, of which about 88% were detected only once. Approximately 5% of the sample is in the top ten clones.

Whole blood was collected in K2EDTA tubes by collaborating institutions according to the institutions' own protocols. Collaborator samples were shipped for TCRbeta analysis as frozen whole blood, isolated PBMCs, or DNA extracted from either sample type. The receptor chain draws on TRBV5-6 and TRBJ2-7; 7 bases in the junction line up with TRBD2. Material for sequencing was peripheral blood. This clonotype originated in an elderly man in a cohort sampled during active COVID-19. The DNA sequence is TGTGCCAGCAGCCGGGACTACCTTTCGGTGCAGTACTTC. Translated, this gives CASSRDYLSVQYF.